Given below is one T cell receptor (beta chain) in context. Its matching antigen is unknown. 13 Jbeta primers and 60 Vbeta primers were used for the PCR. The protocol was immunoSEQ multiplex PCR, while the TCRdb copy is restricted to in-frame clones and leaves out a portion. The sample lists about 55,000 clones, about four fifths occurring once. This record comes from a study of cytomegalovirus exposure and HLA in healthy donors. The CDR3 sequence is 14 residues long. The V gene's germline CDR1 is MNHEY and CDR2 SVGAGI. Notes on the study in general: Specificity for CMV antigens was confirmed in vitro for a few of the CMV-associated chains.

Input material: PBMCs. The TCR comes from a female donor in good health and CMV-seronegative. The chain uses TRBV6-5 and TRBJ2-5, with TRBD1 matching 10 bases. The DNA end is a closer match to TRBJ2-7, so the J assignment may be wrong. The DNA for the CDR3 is TGTGCCAGCAGTCCGGACAGGGGGTCAGACGAGCAGTACTTC. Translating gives CASSPDRGSDEQYF.